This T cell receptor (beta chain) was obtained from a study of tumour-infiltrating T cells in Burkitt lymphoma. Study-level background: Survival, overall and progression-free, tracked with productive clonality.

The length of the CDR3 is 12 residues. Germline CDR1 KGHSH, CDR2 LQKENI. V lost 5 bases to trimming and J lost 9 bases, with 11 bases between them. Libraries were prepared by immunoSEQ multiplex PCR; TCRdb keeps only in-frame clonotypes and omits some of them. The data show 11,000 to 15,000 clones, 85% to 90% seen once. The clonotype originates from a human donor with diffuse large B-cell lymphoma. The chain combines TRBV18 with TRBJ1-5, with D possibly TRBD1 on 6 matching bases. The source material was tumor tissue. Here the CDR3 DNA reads TGTGCCAGCTCAAGCCAGGGGCCGCCCCAGCATTTT. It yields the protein CASSSQGPPQHF.